Listed below are T cell receptor beta chains from one sample, sequenced in a study of STAT5B mutations in CD4+ large granular lymphocyte leukemia. Sequenced by immunoSEQ multiplex PCR; TCRdb stores in-frame clones only, minus some. The sample shows under 35,000 clones, more than 60% of them seen only once. Sequenced input: CD4+ T cells from blood buffy coats. The source of these receptors is a human donor in good health. The CDR3 runs from the conserved cysteine through the conserved F or W. D genes are given only for firm matches. The size of a clone is reported for some rows only, either as once, few or many, or as a class for expanded clones.

v_call: TRBV27
clone_size: -
j_call: TRBJ1-2
d_call: -
cdr3_nt: TGTGCCAGCAGTTTAGGGCAGGGGCATAATGGCTACACCTTC
cdr3_aa: CASSLGQGHNGYTF

v_call: TRBV7-2
clone_size: -
j_call: TRBJ2-5
d_call: -
cdr3_nt: TGTGCCAGCAGCTTAGGGGGGACGTCGTGGGCCCAGTACTTC
cdr3_aa: CASSLGGTSWAQYF

v_call: TRBV11-3
clone_size: -
j_call: TRBJ2-1
d_call: TRBD2
cdr3_nt: TGTGCCAGCAGCGTAGCGGGAGGGTCCCACGGTGGTAATGAGCAGTTCTTC
cdr3_aa: CASSVAGGSHGGNEQFF

v_call: TRBV5-4
clone_size: few
j_call: TRBJ2-7
d_call: TRBD2
cdr3_nt: TGTGCCAGCAGCCACGGGGGAGGGACGACCTGGGAGCAGTACTTC
cdr3_aa: CASSHGGGTTWEQYF

v_call: TRBV7-2
clone_size: once
j_call: TRBJ2-7
d_call: TRBD1
cdr3_nt: TGTGCCAGCAGCTCTCCGACAGGGGGCTCCTACGAGCAGTACTTC
cdr3_aa: CASSSPTGGSYEQYF

v_call: TRBV30
clone_size: once
j_call: TRBJ2-3
d_call: -
cdr3_nt: TGTGCCTGGAGGAGTATAGATACGCAGTATTTT
cdr3_aa: CAWRSIDTQYF

v_call: TRBV9
clone_size: -
j_call: TRBJ2-7
d_call: TRBD2
cdr3_nt: TGTGCCAGCAGCGTAGCGGGACTAGCTTACGAGCAGTACTTC
cdr3_aa: CASSVAGLAYEQYF

v_call: TRBV6-1
clone_size: -
j_call: TRBJ2-2
d_call: TRBD2
cdr3_nt: TGTGCCAGCAGTGAGAGGCTAGCGGGAGTCGGGGAGCTGTTTTTT
cdr3_aa: CASSERLAGVGELFF

v_call: TRBV7-2
clone_size: -
j_call: TRBJ1-1
d_call: -
cdr3_nt: TGTGCCAGCAGCTTAGGCAGGGCAGCGAACACTGAAGCTTTCTTT
cdr3_aa: CASSLGRAANTEAFF

v_call: TRBV20-1
clone_size: -
j_call: TRBJ1-2
d_call: -
cdr3_nt: TGCAGTGCTCAAGGGGACTATGGCTACACCTTC
cdr3_aa: CSAQGDYGYTF

v_call: TRBV6-5
clone_size: -
j_call: TRBJ2-2
d_call: TRBD2
cdr3_nt: TGTGCCAGCAGTTCACGGACTAGCGGGAGTGGCGGGGAGCTGTTTTTT
cdr3_aa: CASSSRTSGSGGELFF

v_call: TRBV10-2
clone_size: -
j_call: TRBJ1-1
d_call: TRBD1
cdr3_nt: TGCGCCAGCAGTGCCGGGACAGGGGGCACTGAAGCTTTCTTT
cdr3_aa: CASSAGTGGTEAFF

v_call: TRBV14
clone_size: -
j_call: TRBJ2-7
d_call: TRBD1
cdr3_nt: TGTGCCAGCAGCCACCGGGACAGAAGCTACGAGCAGTACTTC
cdr3_aa: CASSHRDRSYEQYF

v_call: TRBV7-9
clone_size: -
j_call: TRBJ2-5
d_call: TRBD1
cdr3_nt: TGTGCCAGCAGCCCCACAGGGGGCCCGAAGGGGACCCAGTACTTC
cdr3_aa: CASSPTGGPKGTQYF

v_call: TRBV10-3
clone_size: few
j_call: TRBJ1-1
d_call: -
cdr3_nt: TGTGCCATCAGTGAGCTCCAGGGCATGAGCACTGAAGCTTTCTTT
cdr3_aa: CAISELQGMSTEAFF

v_call: TRBV7-6
clone_size: -
j_call: TRBJ2-5
d_call: -
cdr3_nt: TGTGCCAGCCGGATTGGCGGGGAGACCCAGTACTTC
cdr3_aa: CASRIGGETQYF

v_call: TRBV11-3
clone_size: -
j_call: TRBJ2-7
d_call: TRBD2
cdr3_nt: TGTGCCAGCAGCTTAGATTGGAGCGGGAGGAACGAGCAGTACTTC
cdr3_aa: CASSLDWSGRNEQYF

v_call: TRBV30
clone_size: -
j_call: TRBJ2-5
d_call: -
cdr3_nt: TGTGCCTTACAGGAAGGGACGGAAAGTACTGTTGGGACCCAGTACTTC
cdr3_aa: CALQEGTESTVGTQYF

v_call: TRBV19
clone_size: -
j_call: TRBJ1-1
d_call: -
cdr3_nt: TGTGCCAGTAGTAAGGGGGTAGAATACACTGAAGCTTTCTTT
cdr3_aa: CASSKGVEYTEAFF

v_call: TRBV19
clone_size: -
j_call: TRBJ1-5
d_call: -
cdr3_nt: TGTGCCAGTAGTAGCAGGCGGGCAGGAGACCCCAATCAGCCCCAGCATTTT
cdr3_aa: CASSSRRAGDPNQPQHF

v_call: TRBV6-6
clone_size: -
j_call: TRBJ1-2
d_call: TRBD1
cdr3_nt: TGTGCCAGCAGGACCGGGACAGGTAGTCTATATGGCTACACCTTC
cdr3_aa: CASRTGTGSLYGYTF

v_call: TRBV9
clone_size: once
j_call: TRBJ1-2
d_call: -
cdr3_nt: TGTGCCAGCAGCGTAGAAGGGTATGGCTACACCTTC
cdr3_aa: CASSVEGYGYTF

v_call: TRBV9
clone_size: -
j_call: TRBJ1-1
d_call: -
cdr3_nt: TGTGCCAGCAGCGCGTCCGCTGAAGCTTTCTTT
cdr3_aa: CASSASAEAFF

v_call: TRBV6-5
clone_size: -
j_call: TRBJ1-5
d_call: TRBD1
cdr3_nt: TGTGCCAGCAGTAAGACGACAGGGCTAAGTGAGCCCCAGCATTTT
cdr3_aa: CASSKTTGLSEPQHF

v_call: TRBV5-1
clone_size: -
j_call: TRBJ1-3
d_call: -
cdr3_nt: TGCGCCAGCAGTTTTGACGGGAGCTCTGGAAACACCATATATTTT
cdr3_aa: CASSFDGSSGNTIYF

v_call: TRBV11-2
clone_size: -
j_call: TRBJ2-5
d_call: -
cdr3_nt: TGTGCCAGCAGCCCCGGAGCATTAGGGGGGAAAGAGACCCAGTACTTC
cdr3_aa: CASSPGALGGKETQYF

v_call: TRBV11-3
clone_size: -
j_call: TRBJ2-5
d_call: -
cdr3_nt: TGTGCCAGCAGCCTCCGAGGGCGGCAAGAGACCCAGTACTTC
cdr3_aa: CASSLRGRQETQYF

v_call: TRBV7-2
clone_size: -
j_call: TRBJ2-1
d_call: -
cdr3_nt: TGTGCCAGCAGCTTATGGCGGAGCTCCTACAATGAGCAGTTCTTC
cdr3_aa: CASSLWRSSYNEQFF

v_call: TRBV30
clone_size: -
j_call: TRBJ2-1
d_call: -
cdr3_nt: TGTGCCTGGAGTGGGGCTAATAGTGAGCAGTTCTTC
cdr3_aa: CAWSGANSEQFF

v_call: TRBV5-1
clone_size: -
j_call: TRBJ2-3
d_call: -
cdr3_nt: TGCGCCAGTAAGGTCCCGGGGACAGATACGCAGTATTTT
cdr3_aa: CASKVPGTDTQYF

v_call: TRBV6-5
clone_size: -
j_call: TRBJ2-7
d_call: -
cdr3_nt: TGTGCCAGCAGAGCCGAACACTATTCCTACGAGCAGTACTTC
cdr3_aa: CASRAEHYSYEQYF

v_call: TRBV19
clone_size: -
j_call: TRBJ2-7
d_call: TRBD1
cdr3_nt: TGTGCCAGTAGTGTGGGGACAGGACGAGCTCAGCGAGAGCAGTACTTC
cdr3_aa: CASSVGTGRAQREQYF

v_call: TRBV5-1
clone_size: -
j_call: TRBJ1-2
d_call: -
cdr3_nt: TGCGCCAGCAGCTTGGATCCCAGTGTCTATGGCTACACCTTC
cdr3_aa: CASSLDPSVYGYTF

v_call: TRBV28
clone_size: -
j_call: TRBJ2-1
d_call: TRBD2
cdr3_nt: TGTGCCAGCAGTTTGGCGGGGGGGGCCTACAATGAGCAGTTCTTC
cdr3_aa: CASSLAGGAYNEQFF

v_call: TRBV5-1
clone_size: few
j_call: TRBJ2-7
d_call: TRBD1
cdr3_nt: TGCGCCAGCAGCTTCCGGGACAGAAGCTACGAGCAGTACTTC
cdr3_aa: CASSFRDRSYEQYF

v_call: TRBV7-2
clone_size: -
j_call: TRBJ2-2
d_call: TRBD1
cdr3_nt: TGTGCCAGCAGCTTAGTAGGGACAGCGAACACCGGGGAGCTGTTTTTT
cdr3_aa: CASSLVGTANTGELFF

v_call: TRBV6-1
clone_size: -
j_call: TRBJ2-2
d_call: -
cdr3_nt: TGTGCCAGCAGTTTTCAGTCGAACACCGGGGAGCTGTTTTTT
cdr3_aa: CASSFQSNTGELFF

v_call: TRBV2
clone_size: -
j_call: TRBJ1-5
d_call: TRBD1
cdr3_nt: TGTGCCAGCAAGGAGACAGGGGGCCATCAGCCCCAGCATTTT
cdr3_aa: CASKETGGHQPQHF

v_call: TRBV5-4
clone_size: -
j_call: TRBJ2-7
d_call: TRBD2
cdr3_nt: TGTGCCAGCAGCCCGGGGCTTGGACTAGCGAGTCACACGAGCTCCTACGAGCAGTACTTC
cdr3_aa: CASSPGLGLASHTSSYEQYF

v_call: TRBV4-1
clone_size: -
j_call: TRBJ1-1
d_call: -
cdr3_nt: TGCGCCAGCAGCCAAGGAGGGACATCGGGCAGGGGGAACACTGAAGCTTTCTTT
cdr3_aa: CASSQGGTSGRGNTEAFF

v_call: TRBV2
clone_size: -
j_call: TRBJ2-3
d_call: -
cdr3_nt: TGTGCCAGCAGAGACGGAAGCACAGATACGCAGTATTTT
cdr3_aa: CASRDGSTDTQYF

v_call: TRBV15
clone_size: once
j_call: TRBJ1-4
d_call: TRBD1
cdr3_nt: TGTGCCACCAGCAGGGTCTCGGGGCCTCCACAGGGGGCAGTTTTTTTT
cdr3_aa: CATSRVSGPPQGAVFF

v_call: TRBV5-4
clone_size: -
j_call: TRBJ1-2
d_call: -
cdr3_nt: TGTGCCAGCACCTACCCCGGGGGGGTCGGTGGCTACACCTTC
cdr3_aa: CASTYPGGVGGYTF

v_call: TRBV25-1
clone_size: -
j_call: TRBJ1-1
d_call: -
cdr3_nt: TGTGCCAGTACAGGATTGGGGAACACTGAAGCTTTCTTT
cdr3_aa: CASTGLGNTEAFF

v_call: TRBV18
clone_size: few
j_call: TRBJ1-5
d_call: -
cdr3_nt: TGTGCCAGCTCACGCTCTGGCAATCAGCCCCAGCATTTT
cdr3_aa: CASSRSGNQPQHF

v_call: TRBV30
clone_size: -
j_call: TRBJ1-2
d_call: -
cdr3_nt: TGTGCCTATGGGACGTACGCTAACTATGGCTACACCTTC
cdr3_aa: CAYGTYANYGYTF

v_call: TRBV19
clone_size: few
j_call: TRBJ2-7
d_call: -
cdr3_nt: TGTGCCAGTAGTACCAACCCAGGGGTTGCCTCCTACGAGCAGTACTTC
cdr3_aa: CASSTNPGVASYEQYF

v_call: TRBV2
clone_size: -
j_call: TRBJ1-6
d_call: TRBD1
cdr3_nt: TGTGCCAGCAGGGGACAGGGTGGATCACCCCTCCACTTT
cdr3_aa: CASRGQGGSPLHF

v_call: TRBV27
clone_size: -
j_call: TRBJ2-5
d_call: -
cdr3_nt: TGTGCCAGCAGTTTACTAGGGTCGAGGGGAGAGACCCAGTACTTC
cdr3_aa: CASSLLGSRGETQYF

v_call: TRBV28
clone_size: -
j_call: TRBJ2-5
d_call: -
cdr3_nt: TGTGCCAGCACTCCCCTCCGAGGCGGGGCCGAGCGAGAGACCCAGTACTTC
cdr3_aa: CASTPLRGGAERETQYF

v_call: TRBV29-1
clone_size: -
j_call: TRBJ2-3
d_call: -
cdr3_nt: TGCAGCGTTGGAACCTCGCTAGATACGCAGTATTTT
cdr3_aa: CSVGTSLDTQYF

v_call: TRBV25-1
clone_size: -
j_call: TRBJ1-1
d_call: -
cdr3_nt: TGTGCCAGCAGTGAATTTGGGGGGGCAGCTGAAGCTTTCTTT
cdr3_aa: CASSEFGGAAEAFF

v_call: TRBV29-1
clone_size: -
j_call: TRBJ2-7
d_call: -
cdr3_nt: TGCAGCTGGACGGACAGGCCAGCGGGGGAGCAGTACTTC
cdr3_aa: CSWTDRPAGEQYF

v_call: TRBV7-2
clone_size: -
j_call: TRBJ2-3
d_call: -
cdr3_nt: TGTGCCAGCAGCTCTGCCCGGACCAAAAGCACAGATACGCAGTATTTT
cdr3_aa: CASSSARTKSTDTQYF

v_call: TRBV10-3
clone_size: -
j_call: TRBJ2-1
d_call: TRBD2
cdr3_nt: TGTGCCACTGGAGCTAGCGGCTCCTACAATGAGCAGTTCTTC
cdr3_aa: CATGASGSYNEQFF

v_call: TRBV11-2
clone_size: once
j_call: TRBJ1-1
d_call: TRBD1
cdr3_nt: TGTGCCAGCAGCTTACGAGGCAGGGGGTTTAGTGAAGCTTTCTTT
cdr3_aa: CASSLRGRGFSEAFF

v_call: TRBV6-1
clone_size: -
j_call: TRBJ1-5
d_call: TRBD1
cdr3_nt: TGTGCCACCAACAGGGGGAATCAGCCCCAGCATTTT
cdr3_aa: CATNRGNQPQHF

v_call: TRBV27
clone_size: once
j_call: TRBJ2-7
d_call: -
cdr3_nt: TGTGCCAGCAGTTTATTCCTTGGACAAACCTACGAGCAGTACTTC
cdr3_aa: CASSLFLGQTYEQYF

v_call: TRBV11-3
clone_size: -
j_call: TRBJ2-7
d_call: -
cdr3_nt: TGTGCCAGCAGCTCCCACAAACTGGGGGGGGCTTTGCGCTACGAGCAGTACTTC
cdr3_aa: CASSSHKLGGALRYEQYF